Shown below are 25 T cell receptor beta chains from a single sample sequenced in a study of PD-L1 blockade in urothelial cancer. Clones were read by immunoSEQ multiplex PCR, and TCRdb kept only the in-frame ones, dropping some. In the table there are tens of thousands of clones, 65% to 85% of which are singletons. This sample's time point: pretreatment peripheral blood. This material consisted of PBMCs, taken around atezolizumab (anti-PD-L1) treatment. The receptors were sampled from a woman aged 65 to 85 with urothelial cancer.

V usage is TRBV7-6 and J usage is TRBJ1-1; maybe TRBD1 (6 bases). The CDR3 totals 17 residues. From germline, CDR1 is SGHVS and CDR2 FNYEAQ. Trimming shortened V by 0 bases and J by 1 base, and 15 bases separated the two germline ends. The CDR3 sequence: CASSLARPGAGNTEAFF. The CDR3 nucleotides read TGTGCCAGCAGCTTAGCGCGCCCAGGGGCTGGGAACACTGAAGCTTTCTTT. The variable domain in full, completed from reference TRBV7-6 and TRBJ1-1, reads GAGVSQSPRYKVTKRGQDVALRCDPISGHVSLYWYRQALGQGPEFLTYFNYEAQQDKSGLPNDRFSAERPEGSISTLTIQRTEQRDSAMYRCASSLARPGAGNTEAFFGQGTRLTVV.

This chain uses TRBV7-6 with TRBJ2-3, with 9 bases that match TRBD1. Germline V lookup: CDR1 SGHVS, CDR2 FNYEAQ. The CDR3 extends over 14 amino acids. Trimming removed 5 bases from V and 4 bases from J; junction bases left unmatched: 4. The DNA of the CDR3 is TGTGCCAGCAGCCCAAGACAGGGGGCAGATACGCAGTATTTT. Protein sequence: CASSPRQGADTQYF.

Remarks on this clone: A junction boundary mismatches the germline segment, possibly from a read error. The DNA of the CDR3 is TGTGCCAGCAGCGCCTACGGGACAGCATCCTATGAGCAGTACTTC. It encodes CASSAYGTASYEQYF. This chain uses TRBV7-2 with TRBJ2-7; 7 nucleotides align to TRBD1. Germline V gives CDR1 SGHTA, CDR2 FQGNSA. The CDR3 has 15 amino acids.

This chain links TRBV19 with TRBJ2-6; the D gene is possibly TRBD1 (5 bases). Trimming stripped 7 bases from V and 2 bases from J, with 9 bases between. The germline gives CDR1 LNHDA, CDR2 SQIVND (reference sequence). There are 14 residues in the CDR3. CDR3 DNA sequence: TGTGCCAGTAAAGCAGGGACTGGGGCCAACGTCCTGACTTTC. Translating it yields CASKAGTGANVLTF.

The gene calls are TRBV19 and TRBJ1-5; D not certain. This CDR3 comprises 14 residues. Trimming removed 4 bases from V and 0 bases from J, with 7 bases in between. Germline V gene lookup returns CDR1 LNHDA and CDR2 SQIVND (reference sequence). The CDR3 here is CASSTRNSNQPQHF. The CDR3 DNA reads as TGTGCCAGTAGTACCAGAAATAGCAATCAGCCCCAGCATTTT. Together with reference TRBV19 and TRBJ1-5, the CDR3 gives the full variable domain: DGGITQSPKYLFRKEGQNVTLSCEQNLNHDAMYWYRQDPGQGLRLIYYSQIVNDFQKGDIAEGYSVSREKKESFPLTVTSAQKNPTAFYLCASSTRNSNQPQHFGDGTRLSIL.

This chain uses TRBV18 with TRBJ1-4; the D gene is possibly TRBD1 (5 bases). V was clipped by 1 base and J by 4 bases, with 10 bases between them. Germline values: CDR1 KGHSH, CDR2 LQKENI. There are 15 residues in the CDR3. This CDR3 reads CASSPLPGYNEKLFF. CDR3 sequence (DNA): TGTGCCAGCTCACCACTACCAGGGTATAATGAAAAACTGTTTTTT.

The V gene is TRBV28, the J gene TRBJ1-1; 7 nucleotides match TRBD1. The CDR3 length is 15 residues. Germline trimming cut 5 bases from V and 1 base from J; bases unmatched to any gene: 7. Germline V gene data show CDR1 as MDHEN and CDR2 as SYDVKM. CDR3 nucleotide sequence: TGTGCCAGCAGTCAACGGGAGGGGGCGAACACTGAAGCTTTCTTT. As protein: CASSQREGANTEAFF.

In its sample, this clone was seen a few times. J is TRBJ1-5 and V is TRBV10-3; 9 bases align to TRBD1. The CDR3 is 18 residues long. Germline V gene lookup returns CDR1 ENHRY and CDR2 SYGVKD. V gave up 6 bases and J gave up 1 base; unmatched junction bases: 13. CDR3 protein: CAISPTGTGTGSNQPQHF. The CDR3 DNA follows: TGTGCCATCAGCCCAACCGGGACAGGGACGGGCAGCAATCAGCCCCAGCATTTT.

The rearrangement links TRBV6-1 to TRBJ2-1; unclear D gene. V was trimmed by 1 base and J by 3 bases, leaving 10 bases between them. The CDR3 length is 15 residues. Per germline, CDR1 MNHNS and CDR2 SASEGT. In DNA, the CDR3 is TGTGCCAGCAGTGAAGGGTGGTCAGGCTACAATGAGCAGTTCTTC. It yields the protein CASSEGWSGYNEQFF.

This clone was seen more than once but under ten times. The chain recombines TRBV21-1 with TRBJ1-2. TRBV21-1 is designated a pseudogene. The CDR3 sequence is 15 residues long. CDR3 region: CASSKGEGEDYGYTF. In nucleotides, the CDR3 is TGTGCCAGCAGCAAAGGGGAGGGGGAGGACTATGGCTACACCTTC.

This sequence joins TRBV7-8 and TRBJ2-1, with 11 bases that match TRBD1. V shed 6 bases, J shed 8 bases, and the junction held 9 bases outside the gene matches. Germline assignment: CDR1 SGHVS and CDR2 FQNEAQ. This CDR3 spans 15 amino acids. This chain's CDR3 is CASSPGTGGLDEQFF. Written as DNA, the CDR3 is TGTGCCAGCAGTCCCGGGACAGGGGGTTTGGATGAGCAGTTCTTC.

J is TRBJ1-4 and V is TRBV18, with a weak D call TRBD1 (5 bases). CDR1 and CDR2 from the germline V gene are KGHSH and LQKENI. The CDR3 length is 18 residues. V was clipped by 6 bases and J by 0 bases, with 20 bases between them. For the CDR3, the DNA is TGTGCCAGCTCTCCCGGGGGAGCGCACCCGGCAACTAATGAAAAACTGTTTTTT. As protein: CASSPGGAHPATNEKLFF.

This clone was seen repeatedly, ten times or more. The J gene is TRBJ1-1, the V gene TRBV2, with D possibly matching TRBD1 (5 bases). The CDR3 is 14 residues long. V was pared by 3 bases and J by 5 bases, with 13 bases between. In germline, CDR1 is SNHLY, CDR2 FYNNEI. The CDR3 spells CASSDQGLLTEAFF. The CDR3 DNA reads as TGTGCCAGCAGTGACCAGGGCCTCCTTACTGAAGCTTTCTTT.

This chain links TRBV7-2 with TRBJ1-6, with a weak D call TRBD1 (6 bases). The germline CDR1 and CDR2 sequences are SGHTA and FQGNSA. The ends were cut back, 2 bases at V and 4 bases at J, with 12 bases in the middle. The CDR3 contains 16 residues. Here the CDR3 DNA reads TGTGCCAGCAGCTTATTGGGACAACAGTATAATTCACCCCTCCACTTT. It encodes CASSLLGQQYNSPLHF.

The CDR3 DNA follows: TGTGCCAGCAGTAATTGGGGCGGGGGGGCGGAGACCCAGTACTTC. This codes for CASSNWGGGAETQYF. The chain recombines TRBV11-2 with TRBJ2-5, with 9 nucleotides matching TRBD2. Germline lookup yields CDR1 SGHAT and CDR2 FQNNGV. The CDR3 spans 15 residues. V was clipped by 6 bases and J by 5 bases; unmatched bases: 10.

This chain links TRBV4-3 with TRBJ1-2, with D tentatively TRBD1 (5 bases). Per germline, CDR1 LGHNA and CDR2 YSLEER. The CDR3 length is 14 residues. The V gene lost 3 bases and the J gene lost 7 bases, with 15 bases spanning the gap. The chain's CDR3 is CASSQDGGGVGYTF. CDR3 in DNA: TGCGCCAGCAGCCAGGATGGGGGGGGAGTTGGCTACACCTTC.

The V and J genes are TRBV10-1 and TRBJ2-5, with D possibly matching TRBD1 (5 bases). The germline gives CDR1 WNHNN, CDR2 SYGVQD (reference sequence). The V end lost 3 bases, the J end lost 4 bases, and 9 bases lay between the germline ends. This CDR3 has 13 amino acids. The CDR3 nucleotides read TGCGCCAGCAGTGACGGAACAGGAGAGACCCAGTACTTC. Translated, it gives CASSDGTGETQYF.

The sample holds one count of this clone. The J gene is TRBJ2-1, the V gene TRBV7-8, with TRBD2 matching 10 bases. This CDR3 contains 16 residues. CDR1 is SGHVS and CDR2 is FQNEAQ in the germline V gene. J was trimmed by 6 bases and V by 5 bases; bases with no gene match: 10. The CDR3 sequence is CASSPILAGSTNEQFF. The DNA of the CDR3 is TGTGCCAGCAGCCCCATACTAGCGGGGTCGACCAATGAGCAGTTCTTC. The variable domain in full, completed from reference TRBV7-8 and TRBJ2-1, reads GAGVSQSPRYKVAKRGQDVALRCDPISGHVSLFWYQQALGQGPEFLTYFQNEAQLDKSGLPSDRFFAERPEGSVSTLKIQRTQQEDSAVYLCASSPILAGSTNEQFFGPGTRLTVL.

This sequence joins TRBV19 and TRBJ2-7; 9 bases are shared with TRBD1. Germline V gene lookup returns CDR1 LNHDA and CDR2 SQIVND (reference sequence). Trimming cost V 5 bases and J 4 bases; bases outside gene matches: 6. This CDR3 has 14 amino acids. CDR3 loop: CASSQGQGGYEQYF. The CDR3 DNA follows: TGTGCCAGTAGTCAGGGACAGGGCGGGTACGAGCAGTACTTC.

V usage is TRBV30 and J usage is TRBJ1-1; D unresolved. CDR3 length: 13 residues. CDR1 is GTSNPN and CDR2 is SVGIG in the germline V gene (reference sequence). Trimming removed 0 bases from V and 8 bases from J, with 13 bases in between. CDR3 region: CAWSVQWETEAFF. CDR3 bases: TGTGCCTGGAGTGTACAATGGGAGACCGAAGCTTTCTTT.

This clone was observed a handful of times. V usage is TRBV5-4 and J usage is TRBJ2-2; 8 bases map to TRBD2. The CDR3 runs 15 residues. The V gene's germline CDR1 is SGHNT and CDR2 YYREEE (reference sequence). The V and J ends lost 0 bases and 5 bases, in that order; junction bases with no gene match: 3. This chain's CDR3 is CASSLDAGGTGELFF. The CDR3, as DNA: TGTGCCAGCAGCTTGGACGCGGGGGGTACCGGGGAGCTGTTTTTT.

The table lists this clone with a few counts. V gene TRBV20-1 combines with J gene TRBJ2-7; D remains ambiguous. The V end was cut by 6 bases, the J end by 5 bases, with 11 bases between. The CDR3 spans 11 residues. Germline CDR1 DFQATT, CDR2 SNEGSKA (reference sequence). In nucleotides, the CDR3 is TGCAGTGCACTCAAACGAGACGAGCAGTACTTC. Translated, it gives CSALKRDEQYF.

The rearrangement joins TRBV18 to TRBJ1-2, with 10 bases lining up with TRBD1. The ends lost 5 bases at V and 5 bases at J; junction bases unmatched: 11. The germline CDR1 and CDR2 sequences are KGHSH and LQKENI. The CDR3 length is 16 residues. CDR3 bases: TGTGCCAGCTCATCTAGCGACAGGGGGCATGGGTATGGCTACACCTTC. Translating it yields CASSSSDRGHGYGYTF.

This rearrangement joins TRBV5-1 to TRBJ2-1; the D gene is possibly TRBD2 (7 bases). Germline loops: CDR1 SGHRS, CDR2 YFSETQ. V was trimmed by 6 bases and J by 6 bases, leaving 13 bases between them. The CDR3 covers 13 residues. The CDR3 sequence: CASTGGGGNEQFF. The CDR3 coding sequence is TGCGCCAGCACGGGGGGCGGAGGCAATGAGCAGTTCTTC.

V and J are TRBV30 and TRBJ1-6; D might be TRBD1 (5 bases). Germline CDR1 and CDR2: GTSNPN and SVGIG (reference sequence). The CDR3 runs 14 residues. V was shortened by 0 bases and J by 9 bases, with 12 bases between the two germline ends. The DNA of the CDR3 is TGTGCCTGGAGTGTTCAGGGAAGGGTTTCACCCCTCCACTTT. Translated: CAWSVQGRVSPLHF. Variable domain in full (rest from reference TRBV30 and TRBJ1-6): SQTIHQWPATLVQPVGSPLSLECTVEGTSNPNLYWYRQAAGRGLQLLFYSVGIGQISSEVPQNLSASRPQDRQFILSSKKLLLSDSGFYLCAWSVQGRVSPLHFGNGTRLTVT.